The rows below give T cell receptor beta chains drawn from one sample of a study of tumor-infiltrating lymphocytes in oesophageal squamous cell carcinoma. Each CDR3 protein gets one entry after TCRdb re-called the PCR reads with MiXCR. The profile covers some 22,000 distinct CDR3 sequences, with 35% to 40% appearing a single time and 9.5% to 13% taken by the ten largest. The source material was esophageal tumor tissue. The receptors come from a male donor with esophageal squamous cell carcinoma. The CDR3 runs from the conserved cysteine through the conserved F or W. A D gene is named only where the DNA matches it firmly. Rows give clone size only sometimes, using once, few, many, or a class for an expanded clone.

D gene	clone size	V gene	J gene	CDR3 DNA	CDR3 protein
TRBD1	NA	TRBV19	TRBJ2-1	TGTGCCAGTTCCGGGACAGGGAGCTACGAGCAGTTCTTC	CASSGTGSYEQFF
NA	many	TRBV6-6	TRBJ2-7	TGTGCCAGCAGTTACTCCCCGACTTCCTACGAGCAGTACTTC	CASSYSPTSYEQYF
NA	many	TRBV6-1	TRBJ2-7	TGTGCCAGCACCTTGGCTCGGAGCTCCTACGAGCAGTACTTC	CASTLARSSYEQYF
NA	NA	TRBV7-2	TRBJ2-1	TGTGCCAGCAGCCCCTACTACCTTTCCGGGCAAAACAATGAGCAGTTCTTC	CASSPYYLSGQNNEQFF
NA	few	TRBV6-1	TRBJ1-4	TGTGCCAGCAGTGACGGGGATGAAAAACTGTTTTTT	CASSDGDEKLFF
NA	once	TRBV10-3	TRBJ2-1	TGTGCCATCAGTGATCAGGAAGAGACCCAGTTCTTC	CAISDQEETQFF
TRBD2	medium-sized	TRBV7-2	TRBJ2-7	TGTGCCAGCAGCCAGGGGACTAGCGTTTCCGAGCAGTACTTC	CASSQGTSVSEQYF
NA	medium-sized	TRBV10-3	TRBJ1-1	TGTGCCATCAGTGGCAGAGAGAACACTGAAGCTTTCTTT	CAISGRENTEAFF
NA	medium-sized	TRBV28	TRBJ2-1	TGTGCCAGCAGTTTAGGAGGGAGCACCTACAATGAGCAGTTCTTC	CASSLGGSTYNEQFF
NA	NA	TRBV7-3	TRBJ2-5	TGTGCCAGCAGCCCAGGACGGTTCCAAGAGACCCAGTACTTC	CASSPGRFQETQYF
TRBD2	many	TRBV4-2	TRBJ2-1	TGTGCCAGCAGCCAGGTGAGAGCGGGAGGGAACAATGAGCAGTTCTTC	CASSQVRAGGNNEQFF
NA	NA	TRBV5-1	TRBJ2-7	TGCGCCAGCAGCCTATCAACAAACAATGAGCAGTACTTC	CASSLSTNNEQYF
NA	many	TRBV28	TRBJ1-1	TGTGCCAGCAGCATCCCAACACGGGGGAACACTGAAGCTTTCTTT	CASSIPTRGNTEAFF
NA	medium-sized	TRBV7-3	TRBJ1-4	TGTGCCAGCAGCCCGACCGGGGGAGAAAAACTGTTTTTT	CASSPTGGEKLFF
TRBD1	NA	TRBV4-3	TRBJ1-2	TGCGCCAGCAGAGGCCCCACTCTACAGGGGGCGCATTATGGCTACACCTTC	CASRGPTLQGAHYGYTF
TRBD2	NA	TRBV7-3	TRBJ2-1	TGTGCCAGCAGTCCGGGACTGGCGGGAGTCCTCTACAATGAGCAGTTCTTC	CASSPGLAGVLYNEQFF
NA	NA	TRBV7-8	TRBJ1-6	TGTGCCAGCAGCTTAGGTAGCGGGGCCTACTACGAGCAGTACTTT	CASSLGSGAYYEQYF
NA	NA	TRBV4-3	TRBJ1-5	TGCGCCAGCAGCCAAGTAGGACGTAAGAAAAATCAGCCCCAGCATTTT	CASSQVGRKKNQPQHF
NA	many	TRBV7-3	TRBJ2-1	TGTGCCAGCAGCTTAACTGCCGGTAATGAGCAGTTCTTC	CASSLTAGNEQFF
NA	few	TRBV7-6	TRBJ2-1	TGTGCCAGCAGCTTAGGGAAGACGGTGTACAATGAGCAGTTCTTC	CASSLGKTVYNEQFF